This T cell receptor beta chain comes out of a study of regulatory T cells in long-lasting Graves disease. Whole-study findings and limits: Persistent disease showed a preference for TRBV28, TRBJ1-2 and TRBJ2-5.

The authors built TCR beta libraries using iRepertoire HTBI primers and Arm-PCR of CDR3 regions. Each CDR3 protein gets one entry after TCRdb re-called the multiplex PCR reads with MiXCR. The repertoire holds around 400,000 distinct CDR3 sequences, 23% seen once, with about a quarter in the top ten. This CDR3 has 15 amino acids. Looked up from germline, CDR1 is MDHEN and CDR2 is SYDVKM. V was pared by 6 bases and J by 4 bases, with 6 bases of the junction left unmatched. Stated time point: persistent/refractory GD, antithyroid drugs over 5 years with positive TRAb. The TCR library was made from RNA that had been extracted from PBMCs in TRIzol. This clonotype has only one observation. Antigen specificity is unknown.

The TCR originated in a female donor with Graves disease. Source: peripheral blood mononuclear cells (PBMCs), taken when the disease was refractory, from a patient treated with antithyroid drugs. This chain joins TRBV28 and TRBJ2-3; TRBD2 aligns across 11 bases. The CDR3 region has the DNA TGTGCCAGCAGCGGGGGACTAGCGGAGGCAGATACGCAGTATTTT. It codes for CASSGGLAEADTQYF. Supplemented by reference TRBV28 and TRBJ2-3, the full variable domain reads DVKVTQSSRYLVKRTGEKVFLECVQDMDHENMFWYRQDPGLGLRLIYFSYDVKMKEKGDIPEGYSVSREKKERFSLILESASTNQTSMYLCASSGGLAEADTQYFGPGTRLTVL.